The 4 T cell receptor beta chains in this list originate from one sample, sequenced in a study of CD8 T cells in ankylosing spondylitis. No antigens are known for them. Notes on the study in general: Roughly eight highly homologous variants made up a TCR beta motif that seemed to typify ankylosing spondylitis blood.

MiXCR, run by TCRdb on the 5' RACE reads, gives a single entry per CDR3 protein. The table has some 800,000 distinct CDR3 sequences, 12% seen once. The sample was blood, either unsorted or a sorted T cell fraction (not recorded which). These receptors were obtained from a male donor with ankylosing spondylitis.

The sample holds many counts of this clonotype. V and J are TRBV29-1 and TRBJ2-1; no clear D. The CDR3 has 12 residues. V lost 2 bases and J lost 11, with 13 bases in between. Germline V lookup: CDR1 SQVTM, CDR2 ANQGSEA. DNA for the CDR3: TGCAGCGTTGAACCTTCGTCCAGAAAGCAGTTCTTC. It codes for CSVEPSSRKQFF.

This rearrangement joins TRBV30 to TRBJ2-3, with 10 bases matching TRBD2. The CDR3 is 18 amino acids. CDR1 is GTSNPN, CDR2 SVGIG, per germline (reference sequence). J was trimmed by 0 bases and V by 0 bases; bases with no gene match: 9. The CDR3 region is CAWSVRLAGDPSTDTQYF. The DNA for the CDR3 is TGTGCCTGGAGTGTACGCCTAGCGGGAGACCCAAGCACAGATACGCAGTATTTT. The variable domain in full, with the rest retrieved from reference TRBV30 and TRBJ2-3, is SQTIHQWPATLVQPVGSPLSLECTVEGTSNPNLYWYRQAAGRGLQLLFYSVGIGQISSEVPQNLSASRPQDRQFILSSKKLLLSDSGFYLCAWSVRLAGDPSTDTQYFGPGTRLTVL.

There are a few counts of this clonotype. V usage is TRBV2 and J usage is TRBJ1-1; D perhaps matches TRBD1 (5 bases). There are 14 residues in the CDR3. V lost 5 bases and J 0 bases, leaving 10 bases between the germline ends. CDR1 is SNHLY and CDR2 is FYNNEI in the germline V gene. CDR3 nucleotide sequence: TGTGCCAGCAGTAGACAGAGATTGAACACTGAAGCTTTCTTT. Encoded protein: CASSRQRLNTEAFF. The variable domain in full, with the rest retrieved from reference TRBV2 and TRBJ1-1, is EPEVTQTPSHQVTQMGQEVILRCVPISNHLYFYWYRQILGQKVEFLVSFYNNEISEKSEIFDDQFSVERPDGSNFTLKIRSTKLEDSAMYFCASSRQRLNTEAFFGQGTRLTVV.

This clonotype came up many times. The chain couples TRBV7-9 to TRBJ2-5; TRBD2 agrees at 8 bases. The CDR3 has 14 residues. Germline V CDR1 and CDR2: SEHNR, FQNEAQ (reference sequence). V trimming: 5 bases; J trimming: 1 base; junction bases outside the gene matches: 3. This CDR3 is CASSHTSGQETQYF. In DNA, the CDR3 is TGTGCCAGCAGCCATACTAGCGGCCAAGAGACCCAGTACTTC.